One T cell receptor (beta chain) is described in this entry. What it binds is unknown. Some clones are missing from TCRdb's copy, which holds only in-frame ones; the method was immunoSEQ multiplex PCR. The data hold about 130,000 clones, with approximately 91% observed a single time. The source of the sample is a study of T cell responses to AZD1222 COVID-19 vaccine. The study, taken as a whole, reports: Reportedly, nearly half of unique spike TCRs recognized epitopes outside B.1.351/B.1.1.7 mutations. With two AZD1222 doses given, Spike-specific TCR breadth and depth both rose. Along spike, vaccine-associated CD4 TCRs were found throughout, with dominance at 160-218 and 743-854. Donor demographics were predominantly white British with a female majority; clonal diversity may be underestimated.

The CDR3 spans 13 residues. V was trimmed by 2 bases and J by 9 bases, leaving 11 bases between them. CDR1 is MRHNA, CDR2 SNTAGT, per germline. This sample comprised peripheral blood, obtained on day 0 of AZD1222 vaccination. The sequence was collected from an adult in good health. The chain recombines TRBV6-4 with TRBJ1-5, with D uncertain. The CDR3 is CASSDRAGWPQHF. The CDR3 DNA reads TGTGCCAGCAGTGACAGGGCCGGATGGCCCCAGCATTTT.